This T cell receptor (beta chain) was recorded in a study of blood T cell repertoires in COVID-19. The wider study: There were acute and convalescent COVID-19 samples, and they came from the United States, Italy and Spain. Sources were T cells, B-cell-depleted T cells, or PBMCs; the material itself was cDNA or gDNA.

Original analysis: Cell counts per sample came from amplifying reference gene primers. Here immunoSEQ multiplex PCR was the method, and the copy in TCRdb shows in-frame clones only, minus some. From that table come the V and J calls and clone size; the DNA was used to work out D and trimming. The sample holds about 130,000 clones; about four fifths are singletons and the top ten take approximately 1.5%. CDR3 length: 14 residues. CDR1 SGHAT and CDR2 FQDESV come from the germline V gene (reference sequence). Trimming at V came to 3 bases and at J to 8 bases, leaving 5 bases not matched to a gene. This chain links TRBV11-1 with TRBJ2-1, with 9 bases lining up with TRBD1. The sequencing input was peripheral blood. This sequence originates from a man between 60 and 75 years old with acute or convalescent COVID-19. This CDR3 reads CASSLDRGRYEQFF. DNA of the CDR3: TGTGCCAGCAGCTTGGACAGGGGAAGGTATGAGCAGTTCTTC.